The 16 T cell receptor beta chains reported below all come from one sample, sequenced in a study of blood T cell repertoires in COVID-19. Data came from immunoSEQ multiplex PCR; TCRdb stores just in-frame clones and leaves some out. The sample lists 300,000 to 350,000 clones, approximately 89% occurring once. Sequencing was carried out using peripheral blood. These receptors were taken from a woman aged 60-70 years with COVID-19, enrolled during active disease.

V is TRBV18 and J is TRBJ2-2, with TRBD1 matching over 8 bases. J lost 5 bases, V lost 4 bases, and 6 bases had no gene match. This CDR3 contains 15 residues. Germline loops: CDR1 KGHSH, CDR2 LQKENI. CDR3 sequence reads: CASSLRTGSTGELFF. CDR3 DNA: TGTGCCAGCTCACTTCGGACAGGGTCTACCGGGGAGCTGTTTTTT.

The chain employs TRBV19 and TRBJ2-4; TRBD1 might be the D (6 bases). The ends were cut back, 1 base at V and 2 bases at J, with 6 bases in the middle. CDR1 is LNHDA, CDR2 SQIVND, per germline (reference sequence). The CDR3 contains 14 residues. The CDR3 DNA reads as TGTGCCAGTAGTATAGGGGGGCCCAAAAACATTCAGTACTTC. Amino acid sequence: CASSIGGPKNIQYF.

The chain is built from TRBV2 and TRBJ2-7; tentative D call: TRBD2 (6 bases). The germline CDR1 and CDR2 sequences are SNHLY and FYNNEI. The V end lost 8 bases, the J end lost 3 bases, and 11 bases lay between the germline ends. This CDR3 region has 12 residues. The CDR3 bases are TGTGCCAGCGGCACTAGCTTCTACGAGCAGTACTTC. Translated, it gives CASGTSFYEQYF.

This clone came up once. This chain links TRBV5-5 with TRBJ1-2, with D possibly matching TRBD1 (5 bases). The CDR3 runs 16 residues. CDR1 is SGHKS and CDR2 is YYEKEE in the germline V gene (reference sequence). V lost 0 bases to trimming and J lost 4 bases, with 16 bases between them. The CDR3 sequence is CASSLGHPGGVYGYTF. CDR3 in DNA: TGTGCCAGCAGCTTGGGGCACCCGGGAGGGGTCTATGGCTACACCTTC.

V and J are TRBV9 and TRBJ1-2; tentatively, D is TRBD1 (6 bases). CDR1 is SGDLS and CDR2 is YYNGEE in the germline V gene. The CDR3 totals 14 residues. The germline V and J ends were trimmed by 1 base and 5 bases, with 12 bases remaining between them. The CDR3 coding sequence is TGTGCCAGCAGCGTACGGGACACAATTTATGGCTACACCTTC. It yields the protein CASSVRDTIYGYTF.

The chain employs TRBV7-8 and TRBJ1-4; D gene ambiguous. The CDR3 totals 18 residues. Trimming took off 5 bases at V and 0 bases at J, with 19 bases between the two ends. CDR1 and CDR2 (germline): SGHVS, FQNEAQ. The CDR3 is CASSPYFRQATTNEKLFF. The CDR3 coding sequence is TGTGCCAGCAGCCCCTACTTCCGGCAAGCGACAACTAATGAAAAACTGTTTTTT.

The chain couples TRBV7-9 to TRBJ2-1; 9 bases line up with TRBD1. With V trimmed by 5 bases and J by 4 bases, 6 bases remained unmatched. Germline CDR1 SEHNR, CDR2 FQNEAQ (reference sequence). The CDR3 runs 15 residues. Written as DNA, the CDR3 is TGTGCCAGCAGCCCCGTGGGACAGGGTTACAATGAGCAGTTCTTC. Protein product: CASSPVGQGYNEQFF.

CDR3 nucleotides: TGCGCCAGCAGCCTAACACTCCGGGACAGGAATTCAGGGGAGCAGTTCTTC. It translates to CASSLTLRDRNSGEQFF. V gene TRBV4-1 combines with J gene TRBJ2-1, with 8 bases aligning to TRBD1. CDR1 is MGHRA, CDR2 YSYEKL, per germline. V shed 4 bases, J shed 10 bases, and the junction held 18 bases outside the gene matches. The CDR3 is 17 amino acids.

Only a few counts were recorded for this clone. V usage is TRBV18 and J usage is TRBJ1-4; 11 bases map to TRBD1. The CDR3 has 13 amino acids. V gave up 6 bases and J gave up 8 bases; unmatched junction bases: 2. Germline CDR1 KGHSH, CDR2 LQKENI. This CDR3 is CASSGQGEEKLFF. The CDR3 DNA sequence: TGTGCCAGCTCGGGACAGGGGGAAGAAAAACTGTTTTTT.

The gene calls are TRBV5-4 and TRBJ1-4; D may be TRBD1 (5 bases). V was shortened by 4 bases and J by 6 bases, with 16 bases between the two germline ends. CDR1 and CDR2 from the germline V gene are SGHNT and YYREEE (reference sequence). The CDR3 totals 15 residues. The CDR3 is CASSVTGRPYEKLFF. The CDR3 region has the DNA TGTGCCAGCAGCGTCACAGGCCGGCCATATGAAAAACTGTTTTTT.

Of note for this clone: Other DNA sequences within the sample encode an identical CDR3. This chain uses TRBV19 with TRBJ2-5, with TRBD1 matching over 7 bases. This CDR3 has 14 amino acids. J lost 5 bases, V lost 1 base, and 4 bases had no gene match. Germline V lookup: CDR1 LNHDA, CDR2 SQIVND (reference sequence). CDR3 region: CASSIVGGGETQYF. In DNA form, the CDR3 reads TGTGCCAGTAGTATAGTAGGGGGCGGGGAGACCCAGTACTTC.

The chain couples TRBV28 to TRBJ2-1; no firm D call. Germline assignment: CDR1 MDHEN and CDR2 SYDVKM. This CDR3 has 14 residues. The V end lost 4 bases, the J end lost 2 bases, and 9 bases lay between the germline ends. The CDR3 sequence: CASSSSAAYNEQFF. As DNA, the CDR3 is TGTGCCAGCAGTTCCTCCGCGGCCTACAATGAGCAGTTCTTC.

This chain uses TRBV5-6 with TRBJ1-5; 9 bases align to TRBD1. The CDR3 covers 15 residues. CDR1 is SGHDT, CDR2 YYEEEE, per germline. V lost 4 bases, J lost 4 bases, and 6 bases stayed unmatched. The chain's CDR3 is CASSPGQGRNQPQHF. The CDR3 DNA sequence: TGTGCCAGCAGCCCCGGACAGGGGAGGAATCAGCCCCAGCATTTT.

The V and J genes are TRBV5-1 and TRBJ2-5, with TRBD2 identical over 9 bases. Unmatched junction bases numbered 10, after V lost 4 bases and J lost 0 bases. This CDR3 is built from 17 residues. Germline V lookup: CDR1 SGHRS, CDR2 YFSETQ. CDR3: CASSTRASGVYQETQYF. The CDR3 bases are TGCGCCAGCAGCACTAGGGCTAGCGGGGTTTACCAAGAGACCCAGTACTTC.

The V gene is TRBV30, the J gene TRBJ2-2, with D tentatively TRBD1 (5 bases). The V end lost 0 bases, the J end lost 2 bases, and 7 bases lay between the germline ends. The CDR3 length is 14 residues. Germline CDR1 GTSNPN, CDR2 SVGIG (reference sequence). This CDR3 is CAWSVDSNTGELFF. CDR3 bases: TGTGCCTGGAGTGTAGACAGTAACACCGGGGAGCTGTTTTTT.

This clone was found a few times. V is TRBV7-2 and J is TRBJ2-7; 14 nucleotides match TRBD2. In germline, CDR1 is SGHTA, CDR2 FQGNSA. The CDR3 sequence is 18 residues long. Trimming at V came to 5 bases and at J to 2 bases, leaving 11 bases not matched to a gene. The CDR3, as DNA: TGTGCCAGCAGCCCCTGGACTAGCGGGGGGCAAAACCCCTACGAGCAGTACTTC. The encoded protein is CASSPWTSGGQNPYEQYF.